This TCR beta chain emerged from a study of T cell responses to AZD1222 COVID-19 vaccine. The CDR3 has 15 residues. The germline V gene has CDR1 MGHDK and CDR2 SYGVNS. The V gene lost 3 bases and the J gene lost 0 bases, with 6 bases spanning the gap. Measured with immunoSEQ multiplex PCR; TCRdb has only the in-frame clones, and not every one. This sample has roughly 120,000 clones; 85% to 90% occur once, and the top ten carry 7.1%. For this clone: Its specificity is unknown.

General study findings and limits: At baseline, seropositivity was found in only a handful of AZD1222 recipients. In a largely white British group with more females than males, clonal diversity was possibly underestimated.

The receptor's source is an adult who received the AZD1222 COVID-19 vaccine. The source was peripheral blood, collected 28 days after the second AZD1222 dose. This chain connects TRBV25-1 to TRBJ1-6; D remains unclear. Here the CDR3 DNA reads TGTGCCAGCAGTGACTGGGGCTCCTATAATTCACCCCTCCACTTT. It yields the protein CASSDWGSYNSPLHF.